These T cell receptor beta chains were read from a single sample in a study of identical twins. A single record per CDR3 protein comes from TCRdb applying MiXCR to the 5' RACE reads. The sample gives around 220,000 distinct CDR3 sequences, roughly 10% of which show up once; about 9% is in the top ten. Sequenced input: memory T cells sorted from blood. The receptors were gathered from a man in his fifties or sixties in good health. Both conserved end residues are part of each CDR3. The D gene is left open where the match is weak. Size tells how often a clone was seen (once, few, many) or the class of an expanded clone, and some rows leave it out.

V	J	size	D	DNA	CDR3
TRBV7-2	TRBJ1-6	many	TRBD1	TGTGCCAGCAGCCGACAGGGTCGCCGGTCACCCCTCCACTTT	CASSRQGRRSPLHF
TRBV7-2	TRBJ2-3	many	-	TGTGCCAGCAGCAGGGTGGGGGGAACAGATACGCAGTATTTT	CASSRVGGTDTQYF
TRBV2	TRBJ2-7	few	-	TGTGCCAGCAGTCCCGGGACGGAAAACTACGAGCAGTACTTC	CASSPGTENYEQYF
TRBV20-1	TRBJ2-7	many	-	TGCAGTGCCCCGGAGATGACTTCCCTCTCCTACGAGCAGTACTTC	CSAPEMTSLSYEQYF
TRBV12-3/TRBV12-4	TRBJ2-7	few	-	TGTGCCAGCAGTCCGCACCGGGACAACTCCTACGAGCAGTACTTC	CASSPHRDNSYEQYF
TRBV5-1	TRBJ2-3	-	TRBD1	TGCGCCAGCAGCAAGGACAGGGGGAGCACAGATACGCAGTATTTT	CASSKDRGSTDTQYF
TRBV20-1	TRBJ2-7	few	TRBD1	TGCAGTGCTAGCCGGGACAGGGAAAAGCAGTACTTC	CSASRDREKQYF
TRBV7-6	TRBJ2-1	many	TRBD2	TGTGCCAGCAGCTTGATAACTAGCGGAGGGGACGATGAGCAGTTCTTC	CASSLITSGGDDEQFF
TRBV11-2	TRBJ2-2	many	TRBD2	TGTGCCAGCAGCTTTCCGGGACTAGCGGGGGGGGACACCGGGGAGCTGTTTTTT	CASSFPGLAGGDTGELFF
TRBV7-2	TRBJ1-3	many	TRBD1	TGTGCCAGCAGCTTATGGGGGACAGGCTCTGGAAACACCATATATTTT	CASSLWGTGSGNTIYF
TRBV9	TRBJ2-7	many	TRBD2	TGTGCCAGCAGCCCCAGCCCCACTAGCGGGATCGAGCAGTACTTC	CASSPSPTSGIEQYF
TRBV20-1	TRBJ2-1	many	TRBD1	TGCAGTGCCCCCGGACAGGGGCCCCGCAATGAGCAGTTCTTC	CSAPGQGPRNEQFF
TRBV4-1	TRBJ1-1	many	-	TGCGCCAGCAGCCAAGAACCAGGGGCCTACACTGAAGCTTTCTTT	CASSQEPGAYTEAFF
TRBV28	TRBJ2-1	many	-	TGTGCCAGCAGTAACGCCGTCTCCTACAATGAGCAGTTCTTC	CASSNAVSYNEQFF
TRBV7-2	TRBJ2-3	many	-	TGTGCCAGCAGCTTTGGTCTCCCGAAAGATACGCAGTATTTT	CASSFGLPKDTQYF
TRBV9	TRBJ2-7	-	-	TGTGCCAGCAGCGGAACCTACGAGCAGTACTTC	CASSGTYEQYF
TRBV20-1	TRBJ1-6	many	-	TGCAGTGCTCTCGACAGGCTGAATTCACCCCTCCACTTT	CSALDRLNSPLHF
TRBV20-1	TRBJ2-5	few	TRBD1	TGCAGTGCCGTGACAGGGTTGGAGACCCAGTACTTC	CSAVTGLETQYF
TRBV7-2	TRBJ2-7	many	TRBD1	TGTGCCAGCAGCTTAGTCCCGGGGACAGGGGGTGAGCAGTACTTC	CASSLVPGTGGEQYF